The clone carrying this TCR beta chain was counted a single time. The data were produced by immunoSEQ multiplex PCR, yet TCRdb's version contains in-frame clones alone and is incomplete. The profile shows approximately 210,000 clones, about 80% of them singletons. The data derive from a study of blood T cell repertoires in COVID-19. This study enrolled people aged roughly 18 to 100 from about two dozen US geographic areas. Trimming took 3 bases from V and 4 from J, leaving 10 bases between them. The CDR3 consists of 14 residues. From germline, CDR1 is MNHEY and CDR2 SMNVEV (reference sequence). This sequence was found in a man in his forties who had recovered from COVID-19. This sequence joins TRBV27 and TRBJ1-5; no definite D call. Input material: PBMCs or T cells enriched from blood (not recorded which). CDR3 coding DNA: TGTGCCAGCAGTTTCGGCGGCCGGAATCAGCCCCAGCATTTT. This codes for CASSFGGRNQPQHF.